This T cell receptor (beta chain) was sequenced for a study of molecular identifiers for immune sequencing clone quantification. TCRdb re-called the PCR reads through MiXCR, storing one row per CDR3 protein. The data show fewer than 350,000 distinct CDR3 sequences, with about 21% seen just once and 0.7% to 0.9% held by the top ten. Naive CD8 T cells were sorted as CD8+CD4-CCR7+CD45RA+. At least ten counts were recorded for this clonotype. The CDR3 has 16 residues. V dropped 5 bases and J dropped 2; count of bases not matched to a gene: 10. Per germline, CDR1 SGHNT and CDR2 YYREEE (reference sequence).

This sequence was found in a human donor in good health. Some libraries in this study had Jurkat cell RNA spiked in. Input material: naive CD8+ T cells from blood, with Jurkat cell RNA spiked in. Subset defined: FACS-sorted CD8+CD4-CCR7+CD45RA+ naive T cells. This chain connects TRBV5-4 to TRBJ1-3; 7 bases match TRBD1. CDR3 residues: CASSTNRGTAGNTIYF. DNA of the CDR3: TGTGCCAGCAGTACCAACAGGGGCACGGCTGGAAACACCATATATTTT.